These 24 T cell receptor beta chains came from one sample sequenced in a study of T cell responses to AZD1222 COVID-19 vaccine. Here immunoSEQ multiplex PCR was the method, and the copy in TCRdb shows in-frame clones only, minus some. The sample has about 45,000 clones, 80% seen once. Source: peripheral blood, taken 28 days after the second dose of the MenACWY control vaccine. These receptors were obtained from an adult who received the MenACWY meningococcal vaccine as a control.

CDR3 residues: CASSSEAYYEQYF. As DNA, the CDR3 is TGTGCCAGCAGTTCAGAAGCCTACTACGAGCAGTACTTC. This chain connects TRBV6-6 to TRBJ2-7; the D is unclear. The V gene lost 4 bases and the J gene lost 3 bases, with 10 bases spanning the gap. Per germline, CDR1 MNHNY and CDR2 SVGAGI (reference sequence). This CDR3 is built from 13 residues.

This rearrangement joins TRBV27 to TRBJ2-5, with D perhaps TRBD2 (5 bases). The CDR3 totals 15 residues. The V gene lost 3 bases and the J gene lost 1 base, with 12 bases spanning the gap. Per germline, CDR1 MNHEY and CDR2 SMNVEV (reference sequence). The CDR3 region is CASSLDGLLQETQYF. The CDR3 DNA sequence: TGTGCCAGCAGTTTGGACGGACTCCTCCAAGAGACCCAGTACTTC.

The V gene is TRBV3-1 (or the pseudogene TRBV3-2), the J gene TRBJ1-2; possible D gene TRBD1, 6 bases. From germline, CDR1 is LGHDT and CDR2 YNNKEL (reference sequence). There are 16 residues in the CDR3. Trimming took off 1 base at V and 4 bases at J, with 16 bases between the two ends. This chain's CDR3 is CASSQVRIGGPYGYTF. For the CDR3, the DNA is TGTGCCAGCAGCCAAGTCCGCATAGGGGGGCCCTATGGCTACACCTTC.

V gene TRBV5-5 combines with J gene TRBJ2-7; D call uncertain. V lost 3 bases, J lost 0 bases, and 13 bases lay in between. CDR1 and CDR2 from the germline V gene are SGHKS and YYEKEE (reference sequence). The CDR3 runs 15 residues. The CDR3 protein is CASSSRGSSSYEQYV. In DNA form, the CDR3 reads TGTGCCAGCAGCTCCCGAGGCAGTAGCTCCTACGAGCAGTACGTC.

The chain recombines TRBV3-1 (or the pseudogene TRBV3-2) with TRBJ1-1, with 8 bases lining up with TRBD1. J was trimmed by 2 bases and V by 4 bases; bases with no gene match: 6. Germline CDR1 LGHDT, CDR2 YNNKEL (reference sequence). The CDR3 contains 15 residues. DNA of the CDR3: TGTGCCAGCAGCCCTCGGGACAGGAGAAACACTGAAGCTTTCTTT. Its protein product is CASSPRDRRNTEAFF.

The chain recombines TRBV30 with TRBJ1-1; D unresolved. There are 13 residues in the CDR3. Trimming removed 0 bases from V and 4 bases from J, with 9 bases in between. From germline, CDR1 is GTSNPN and CDR2 SVGIG (reference sequence). CDR3 in amino acids: CAWSVTLGTEAFF. The DNA of the CDR3 is TGTGCCTGGAGTGTAACACTGGGCACTGAAGCTTTCTTT.

The chain joins TRBV9 to TRBJ2-5; D perhaps matches TRBD1 (6 bases). The CDR3 is 12 residues long. Per germline, CDR1 SGDLS and CDR2 YYNGEE. The V and J ends lost 4 bases and 5 bases respectively, with 9 bases between them. This chain's CDR3 is CASSHREETQYF. CDR3 nucleotides: TGTGCCAGCAGCCACAGGGAGGAGACCCAGTACTTC.

This clone was detected a few times. The rearrangement links TRBV5-1 to TRBJ1-2; D is perhaps TRBD1 (5 bases). Trimming took off 2 bases at V and 3 bases at J, with 8 bases between the two ends. Per germline, CDR1 SGHRS and CDR2 YFSETQ. CDR3 length: 13 residues. CDR3 coding DNA: TGCGCCAGCAGCTTCGCGGGGGACTATGGCTACACCTTC. Its protein is CASSFAGDYGYTF.

In its sample, this clone was seen a few times. The chain employs TRBV19 and TRBJ1-4; D call uncertain. This CDR3 region has 13 residues. Germline CDR1 is LNHDA and CDR2 is SQIVND (reference sequence). Deletions cut 3 bases from V and 5 bases from J, with 7 bases between. The CDR3 here is CASSISGNEKLFF. CDR3 sequence (DNA): TGTGCCAGTAGTATTTCGGGGAATGAAAAACTGTTTTTT.

The chain links TRBV7-2 to TRBJ1-2; D perhaps matches TRBD1 (6 bases). CDR1 is SGHTA, CDR2 FQGNSA, per germline. V was trimmed by 3 bases and J by 2 bases, leaving 16 bases between them. This CDR3 spans 16 amino acids. The CDR3 DNA follows: TGTGCCAGCAGCTTTACTACAGGGATTGCCAACTATGGCTACACCTTC. It translates to CASSFTTGIANYGYTF.

V usage is TRBV7-9 and J usage is TRBJ2-1; 10 positions match TRBD1. Germline-derived CDR1 and CDR2 are SEHNR and FQNEAQ (reference sequence). This CDR3 comprises 16 residues. The junction had 6 bases not matched to a gene; V was cut back by 7 bases and J by 0 bases. CDR3 residues: CASIGDRGLSYNEQFF. The CDR3 DNA sequence: TGTGCCAGCATTGGTGACAGGGGGCTCTCCTACAATGAGCAGTTCTTC.

Points on this clone: A much larger clone lies a single base off, so this may be a read error. This chain joins TRBV14 and TRBJ1-2, with TRBD1 matching 8 bases. The CDR3 length is 13 residues. The trim removed 4 bases at V and 4 bases at J, leaving 2 bases unmatched. Germline CDR1 reads SGHDN; CDR2 reads FVKESK. Here the CDR3 DNA reads TGTGCCAGCAGCCCGGGACAGGCCTATGGCTACACCTTC. This codes for CASSPGQAYGYTF.

The chain couples TRBV4-2 to TRBJ1-3, with a weak D call TRBD1 (6 bases). Trimming took 0 bases from V and 8 from J, leaving 11 bases between them. The germline CDR1 and CDR2 sequences are LGHNA and YNFKEQ. The CDR3 spans 14 residues. The chain's CDR3 is CASSQEKGGDTIYF. Here the CDR3 DNA reads TGTGCCAGCAGCCAAGAAAAAGGGGGGGACACCATATATTTT.

This clone was found a few times. The chain uses TRBV29-1 and TRBJ1-1; maybe TRBD1 (5 bases). Per the germline V gene, CDR1 is SQVTM and CDR2 is ANQGSEA. The CDR3 covers 17 residues. Deletions cut 0 bases from V and 3 bases from J, with 20 bases between. The CDR3 nucleotides read TGCAGCGTTGAAGATCTAACGGGGACCACTCAAGACACTGAAGCTTTCTTT. Amino acid sequence: CSVEDLTGTTQDTEAFF.

The chain joins TRBV19 to TRBJ2-5; 7 bases fit TRBD2. The junction had 10 bases not matched to a gene; V was cut back by 5 bases and J by 4 bases. This CDR3 has 15 amino acids. Per the germline V gene, CDR1 is LNHDA and CDR2 is SQIVND (reference sequence). The DNA of the CDR3 is TGTGCCAGTAGTTTAGCCCACGGGGGGTCAGAGACCCAGTACTTC. It specifies CASSLAHGGSETQYF.

The CDR3 DNA follows: TGTGCCTGGAGTGAGGGTGGGGATACAGAAGCTTTCTTT. It specifies CAWSEGGDTEAFF. The chain carries TRBV30 and TRBJ1-1; D is unclear. The CDR3 length is 13 residues. The V gene's germline CDR1 is GTSNPN and CDR2 SVGIG (reference sequence). Trimming took off 1 base at V and 8 bases at J, with 14 bases between the two ends.

The rearrangement uses TRBV5-1 and TRBJ2-3, with D perhaps TRBD1 (5 bases). CDR1 and CDR2 (germline): SGHRS, YFSETQ. CDR3 length equals 13 residues. The V and J ends lost 0 bases and 5 bases respectively, with 7 bases between them. Written as DNA, the CDR3 is TGCGCCAGCAGCTTGGTAGGGGTAGATACGCAGTATTTT. Translating gives CASSLVGVDTQYF. Full variable domain (remainder filled in from reference TRBV5-1 and TRBJ2-3): KAGVTQTPRYLIKTRGQQVTLSCSPISGHRSVSWYQQTPGQGLQFLFEYFSETQRNKGNFPGRFSGRQFSNSRSEMNVSTLELGDSALYLCASSLVGVDTQYFGPGTRLTVL.

This clone was found once. The chain uses TRBV6-5 and TRBJ2-3; D unresolved. Germline-derived CDR1 and CDR2 are MNHEY and SVGAGI. V lost 6 bases and J 3 bases, leaving 7 bases between the germline ends. The CDR3 runs 12 residues. Here the CDR3 DNA reads TGTGCCAGCAGGGGTTGGACAGATACGCAGTATTTT. It is translated as CASRGWTDTQYF.

The chain links TRBV14 to TRBJ2-7; D gene ambiguous. CDR3 length equals 13 residues. Germline CDR1 and CDR2: SGHDN and FVKESK. V gave up 3 bases and J gave up 3 bases, with 9 bases separating them. CDR3 in DNA: TGTGCCAGCAGCCAGTTTAGATTCTACGAGCAGTACTTC. Protein sequence: CASSQFRFYEQYF.

V is TRBV19 and J is TRBJ1-1; possible D gene TRBD1, 5 bases. This CDR3 is 14 amino acids long. V lost 8 bases, J lost 6 bases, and 19 bases lay in between. The germline gives CDR1 LNHDA, CDR2 SQIVND (reference sequence). The CDR3 DNA is TGTGCCAGTCGACCCGGGCCTTGGGGGGCTGAAGCTTTCTTT. It is translated as CASRPGPWGAEAFF.

This clone was seen more than once but under ten times. The rearrangement uses TRBV3-1 (or the pseudogene TRBV3-2) and TRBJ2-1; 10 bases agree with TRBD1. From germline, CDR1 is LGHDT and CDR2 YNNKEL (reference sequence). This CDR3 is built from 15 residues. The V segment lost 2 bases and the J segment 7 bases; nucleotides outside the gene matches: 5. The CDR3 coding sequence is TGTGCCAGCAGCCAACCACGGGACAGGGGTAATGAGCAGTTCTTC. As protein: CASSQPRDRGNEQFF.

This clone came up many times. This sequence joins TRBV7-9 and TRBJ2-3; TRBD2 is a possible D gene (5 bases). This CDR3 has 11 amino acids. Trimming removed 5 bases at V and 11 bases at J, with 11 bases between. Germline assignment: CDR1 SEHNR and CDR2 FQNEAQ (reference sequence). CDR3 loop: CASSGLEGQYF. DNA of the CDR3: TGTGCCAGCAGCGGCCTCGAGGGGCAGTATTTT.

The rearrangement uses TRBV28 and TRBJ2-3; possible D gene TRBD2, 6 bases. Trimming took 4 bases from V and 2 from J, leaving 13 bases between them. Germline V gene data show CDR1 as MDHEN and CDR2 as SYDVKM. CDR3 length: 15 amino acids. This chain's CDR3 is CASSSPSGLTDTQYF. In nucleotides, the CDR3 is TGTGCCAGCAGTTCCCCATCGGGACTCACAGATACGCAGTATTTT. Full variable domain (rest looked up from reference TRBV28 and TRBJ2-3): DVKVTQSSRYLVKRTGEKVFLECVQDMDHENMFWYRQDPGLGLRLIYFSYDVKMKEKGDIPEGYSVSREKKERFSLILESASTNQTSMYLCASSSPSGLTDTQYFGPGTRLTVL.

The CDR3 DNA follows: TGTGCCAGCAGCCCGGCGACCCAGCGGGAGAAGTCCCATGAGCAGTTCTTC. Its translation: CASSPATQREKSHEQFF. The chain links TRBV7-9 to TRBJ2-1, with TRBD2 matching 8 bases. V trimming: 5 bases; J trimming: 8 bases; junction bases outside the gene matches: 17. CDR3 length: 17 residues. Germline assignment: CDR1 SEHNR and CDR2 FQNEAQ (reference sequence).